The T cell receptor (beta chain) described here comes from a study of T-cell reconstitution after alpha-beta-depleted transplantation in children. The length of the CDR3 is 13 residues. Germline assignment: CDR1 LGHNA and CDR2 YSLEER. V was pared by 6 bases and J by 10 bases, with 13 bases between. This clonotype was detected only a few times. For TCRbeta, the library was prepared with unique molecular identifiers. Each CDR3 protein gets one entry after TCRdb re-called the PCR reads with MiXCR. The repertoire holds over 400,000 distinct CDR3 sequences, with under 15% as singletons. The sample in question was PBMCs from the stem cell graft donor, obtained from the stem cell graft. The receptor was derived from a human donor who donated a stem cell graft to a child with combined immunodeficiency. The chain employs TRBV4-3 and TRBJ1-6; D might be TRBD1 (6 bases). This chain's CDR3 is CASSQQGGSPLHF. The CDR3 DNA reads as TGCGCCAGCAGTCAACAGGGAGGGTCACCCCTCCACTTT.